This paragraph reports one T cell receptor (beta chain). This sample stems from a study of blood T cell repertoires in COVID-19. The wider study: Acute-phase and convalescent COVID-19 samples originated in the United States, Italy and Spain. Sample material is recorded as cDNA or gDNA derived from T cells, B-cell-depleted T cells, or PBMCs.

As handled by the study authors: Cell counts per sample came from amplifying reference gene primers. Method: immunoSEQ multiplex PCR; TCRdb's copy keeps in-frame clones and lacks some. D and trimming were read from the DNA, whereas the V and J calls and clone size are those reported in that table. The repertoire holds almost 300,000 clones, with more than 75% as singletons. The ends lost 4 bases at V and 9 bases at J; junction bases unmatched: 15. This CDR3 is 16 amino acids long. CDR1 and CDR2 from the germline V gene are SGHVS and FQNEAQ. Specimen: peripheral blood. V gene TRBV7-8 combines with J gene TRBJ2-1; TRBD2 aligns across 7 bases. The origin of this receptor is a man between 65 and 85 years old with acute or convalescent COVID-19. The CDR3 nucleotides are TGTGCCAGCAGCTCCCCTCCCGCGGGAGTGGCCAGTGAGCAGTTCTTC. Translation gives CASSSPPAGVASEQFF.